This TCR beta chain was identified during a study of blood T cell repertoires in COVID-19. Looking at the study overall: Researchers got acute and convalescent COVID-19 samples from the United States, Italy and Spain. From T cells, B-cell-depleted T cells, or PBMCs came the material, which was cDNA or gDNA.

This clone was seen a single time. Original processing methods: The assay estimated nucleated cells by amplifying reference gene primers. The repertoire was sequenced with immunoSEQ multiplex PCR; TCRdb's copy has only in-frame clones and lacks some. The DNA gave D and trimming, while V, J and clone size come from that table. The repertoire has 130,000 to 150,000 clones, just under 90% of them found once; the top ten carry roughly 4%. This CDR3 is 15 amino acids long. The ends lost 5 bases at V and 3 bases at J; junction bases unmatched: 5. Germline V lookup: CDR1 SGHNT, CDR2 YENEEA. Specimen: peripheral blood. The rearrangement joins TRBV11-3 to TRBJ1-4; 8 bases are shared with TRBD1. This TCR derives from a woman aged 40 to 50 with acute or convalescent COVID-19. CDR3 sequence reads: CASSPRTGSNEKLFF. The CDR3 DNA follows: TGTGCCAGCAGCCCTAGGACAGGGTCTAATGAAAAACTGTTTTTT. Drawing the rest from reference TRBV11-3 and TRBJ1-4, the complete variable domain is EAGVVQSPRYKIIEKKQPVAFWCNPISGHNTLYWYLQNLGQGPELLIRYENEEAVDDSQLPKDRFSAERLKGVDSTLKIQPAELGDSAVYLCASSPRTGSNEKLFFGSGTQLSVL.